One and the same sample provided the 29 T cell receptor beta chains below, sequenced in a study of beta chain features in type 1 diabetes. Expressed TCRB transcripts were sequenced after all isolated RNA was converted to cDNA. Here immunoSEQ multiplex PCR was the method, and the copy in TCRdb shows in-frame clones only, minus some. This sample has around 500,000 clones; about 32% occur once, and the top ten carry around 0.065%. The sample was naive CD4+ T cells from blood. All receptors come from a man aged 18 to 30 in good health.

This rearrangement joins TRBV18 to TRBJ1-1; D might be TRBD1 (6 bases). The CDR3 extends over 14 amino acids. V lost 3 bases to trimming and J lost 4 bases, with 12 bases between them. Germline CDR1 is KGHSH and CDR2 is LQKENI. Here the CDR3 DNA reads TGTGCCAGCTCACCCTACGGAGGGGGCACTGAAGCTTTCTTT. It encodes CASSPYGGGTEAFF. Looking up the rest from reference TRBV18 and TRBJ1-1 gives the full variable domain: NAGVMQNPRHLVRRRGQEARLRCSPMKGHSHVYWYRQLPEEGLKFMVYLQKENIIDESGMPKERFSAEFPKEGPSILRIQQVVRGDSAAYFCASSPYGGGTEAFFGQGTRLTVV.

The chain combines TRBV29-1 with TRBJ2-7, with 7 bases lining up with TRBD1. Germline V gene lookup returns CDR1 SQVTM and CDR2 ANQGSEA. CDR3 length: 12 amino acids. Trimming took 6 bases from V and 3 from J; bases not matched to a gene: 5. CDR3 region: CSVRQGNYEQYF. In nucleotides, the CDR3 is TGCAGCGTACGACAGGGCAACTACGAGCAGTACTTC.

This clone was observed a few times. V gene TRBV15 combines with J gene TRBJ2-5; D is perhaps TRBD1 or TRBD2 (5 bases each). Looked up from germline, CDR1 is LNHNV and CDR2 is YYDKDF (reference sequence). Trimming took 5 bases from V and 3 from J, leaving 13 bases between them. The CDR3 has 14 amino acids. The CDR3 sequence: CATSPGRWEETQYF. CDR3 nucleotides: TGTGCCACCAGCCCGGGACGGTGGGAAGAGACCCAGTACTTC.

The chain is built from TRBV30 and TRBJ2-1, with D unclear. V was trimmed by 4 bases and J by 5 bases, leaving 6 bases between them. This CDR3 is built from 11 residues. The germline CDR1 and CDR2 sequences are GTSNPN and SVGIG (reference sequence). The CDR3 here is CAWTEDNEQFF. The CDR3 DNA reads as TGTGCCTGGACCGAGGACAATGAGCAGTTCTTC. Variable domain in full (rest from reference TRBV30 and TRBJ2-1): SQTIHQWPATLVQPVGSPLSLECTVEGTSNPNLYWYRQAAGRGLQLLFYSVGIGQISSEVPQNLSASRPQDRQFILSSKKLLLSDSGFYLCAWTEDNEQFFGPGTRLTVL.

DNA for the CDR3: TGTGCCAGCTCACCGACAGGTGTGGCAAACATTCAGTACTTC. Protein product: CASSPTGVANIQYF. This chain links TRBV18 with TRBJ2-4, with a possible D match to TRBD1 (6 bases). V dropped 3 bases and J dropped 6 bases, with 12 bases sitting between them. Germline V lookup: CDR1 KGHSH, CDR2 LQKENI. The CDR3 is 14 residues long.

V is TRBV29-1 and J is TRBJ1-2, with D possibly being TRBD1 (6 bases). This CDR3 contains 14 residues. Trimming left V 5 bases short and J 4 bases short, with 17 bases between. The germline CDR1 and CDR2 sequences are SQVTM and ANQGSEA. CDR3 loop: CSVHRDNGGYGYTF. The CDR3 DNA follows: TGCAGCGTTCATCGGGACAATGGAGGCTATGGCTACACCTTC.

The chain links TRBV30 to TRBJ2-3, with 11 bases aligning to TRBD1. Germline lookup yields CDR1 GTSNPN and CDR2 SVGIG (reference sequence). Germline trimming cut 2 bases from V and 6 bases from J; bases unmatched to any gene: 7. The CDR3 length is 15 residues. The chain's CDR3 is CAWSTGQGAVDTQYF. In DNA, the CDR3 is TGTGCCTGGAGTACCGGACAGGGGGCCGTGGATACGCAGTATTTT.

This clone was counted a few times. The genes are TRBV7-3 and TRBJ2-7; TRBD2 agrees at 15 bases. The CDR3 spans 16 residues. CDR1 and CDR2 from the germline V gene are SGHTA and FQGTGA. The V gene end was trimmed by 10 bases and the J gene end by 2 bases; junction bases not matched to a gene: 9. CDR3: CANGLAGGPSTYEQYF. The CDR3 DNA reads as TGTGCCAACGGACTAGCGGGAGGGCCTTCCACCTACGAGCAGTACTTC.

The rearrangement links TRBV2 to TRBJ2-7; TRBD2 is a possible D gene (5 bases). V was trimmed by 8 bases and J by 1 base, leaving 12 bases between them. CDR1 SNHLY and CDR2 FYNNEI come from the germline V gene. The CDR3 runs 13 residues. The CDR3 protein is CASGGLRSYEQYF. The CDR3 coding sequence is TGTGCCAGCGGCGGGCTTCGATCCTACGAGCAGTACTTC.

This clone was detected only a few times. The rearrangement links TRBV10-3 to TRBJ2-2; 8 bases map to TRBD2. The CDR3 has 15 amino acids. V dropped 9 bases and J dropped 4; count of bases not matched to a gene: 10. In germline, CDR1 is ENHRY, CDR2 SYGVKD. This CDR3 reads CAIKSGSSRTGELFF. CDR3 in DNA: TGTGCCATAAAAAGCGGGAGCAGTCGCACCGGGGAGCTGTTTTTT.

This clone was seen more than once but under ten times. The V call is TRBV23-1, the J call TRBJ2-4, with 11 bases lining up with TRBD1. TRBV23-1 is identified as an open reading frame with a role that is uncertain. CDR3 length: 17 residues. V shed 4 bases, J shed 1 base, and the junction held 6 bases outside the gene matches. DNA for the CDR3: TGCGCCAGCAGTCCGGACAGGGGGCGTAAGGCCAAAAACATTCAGTACTTC. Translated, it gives CASSPDRGRKAKNIQYF.

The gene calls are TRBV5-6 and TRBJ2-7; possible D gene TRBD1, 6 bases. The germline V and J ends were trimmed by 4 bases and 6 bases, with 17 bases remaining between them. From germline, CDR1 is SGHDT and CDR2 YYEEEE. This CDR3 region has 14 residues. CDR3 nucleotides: TGTGCCAGCAGCCCAATAGGGACACTCCGCGAGCAGTACTTC. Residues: CASSPIGTLREQYF.

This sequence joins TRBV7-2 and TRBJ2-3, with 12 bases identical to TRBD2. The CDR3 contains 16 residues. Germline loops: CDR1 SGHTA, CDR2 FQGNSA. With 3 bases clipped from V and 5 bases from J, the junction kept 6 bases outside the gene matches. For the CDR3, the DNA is TGTGCCAGCAGCTTCGGACTAGCGGGACGAGGAGATACGCAGTATTTT. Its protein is CASSFGLAGRGDTQYF. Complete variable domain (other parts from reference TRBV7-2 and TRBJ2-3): GAGVSQSPSNKVTEKGKDVELRCDPISGHTALYWYRQSLGQGLEFLIYFQGNSAPDKSGLPSDRFSAERTGGSVSTLTIQRTQQEDSAVYLCASSFGLAGRGDTQYFGPGTRLTVL.

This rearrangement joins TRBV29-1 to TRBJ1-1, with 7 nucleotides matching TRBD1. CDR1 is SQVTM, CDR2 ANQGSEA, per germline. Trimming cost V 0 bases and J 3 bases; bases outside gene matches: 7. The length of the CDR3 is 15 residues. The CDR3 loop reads CSVEDQQGSDTEAFF. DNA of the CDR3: TGCAGCGTTGAAGACCAACAGGGGTCGGACACTGAAGCTTTCTTT.

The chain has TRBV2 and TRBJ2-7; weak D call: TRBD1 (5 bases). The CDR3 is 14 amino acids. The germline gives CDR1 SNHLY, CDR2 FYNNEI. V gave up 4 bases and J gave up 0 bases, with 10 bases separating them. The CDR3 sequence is CASSVQGASYEQYF. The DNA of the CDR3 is TGTGCCAGCAGTGTACAAGGGGCCTCCTACGAGCAGTACTTC.

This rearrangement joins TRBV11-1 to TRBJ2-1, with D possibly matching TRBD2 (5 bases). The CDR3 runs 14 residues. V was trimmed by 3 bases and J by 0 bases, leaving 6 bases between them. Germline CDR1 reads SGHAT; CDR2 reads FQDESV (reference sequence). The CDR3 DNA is TGTGCCAGCAGCTTTGAGGGCTCCTACAATGAGCAGTTCTTC. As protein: CASSFEGSYNEQFF. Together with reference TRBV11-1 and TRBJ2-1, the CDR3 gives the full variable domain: EAEVAQSPRYKITEKSQAVAFWCDPISGHATLYWYRQILGQGPELLVQFQDESVVDDSQLPKDRFSAERLKGVDSTLKIQPAELGDSAMYLCASSFEGSYNEQFFGPGTRLTVL.

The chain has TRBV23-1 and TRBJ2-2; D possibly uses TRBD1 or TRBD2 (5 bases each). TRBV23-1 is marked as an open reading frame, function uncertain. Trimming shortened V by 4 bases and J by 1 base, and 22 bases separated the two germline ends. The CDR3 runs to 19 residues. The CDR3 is CASSPPGPPLGRNTGELFF. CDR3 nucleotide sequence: TGCGCCAGCAGTCCACCGGGACCCCCTCTAGGGCGGAACACCGGGGAGCTGTTTTTT.

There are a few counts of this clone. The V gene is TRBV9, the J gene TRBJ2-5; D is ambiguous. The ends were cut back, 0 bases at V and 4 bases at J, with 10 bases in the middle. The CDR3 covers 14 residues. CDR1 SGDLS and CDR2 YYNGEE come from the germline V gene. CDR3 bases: TGTGCCAGCAGCGTAGGTAGACTCGGAGAGACCCAGTACTTC. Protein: CASSVGRLGETQYF.

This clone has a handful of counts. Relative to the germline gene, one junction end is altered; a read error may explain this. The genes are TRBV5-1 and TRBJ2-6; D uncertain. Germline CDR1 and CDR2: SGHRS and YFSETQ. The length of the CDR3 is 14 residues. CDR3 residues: CASRLDSGANVLTF. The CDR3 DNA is TGCGCCAGCAGGTTGGATTCTGGGGCCAACGTCCTGACTTTC.

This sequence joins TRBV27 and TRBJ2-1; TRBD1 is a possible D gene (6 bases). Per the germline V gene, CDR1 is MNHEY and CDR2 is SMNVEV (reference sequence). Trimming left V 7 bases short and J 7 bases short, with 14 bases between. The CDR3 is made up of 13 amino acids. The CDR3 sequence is CASTKQGFNEQFF. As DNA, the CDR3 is TGTGCCAGCACCAAACAGGGTTTTAATGAGCAGTTCTTC.

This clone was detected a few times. The CDR3 DNA reads TGTGCCTGGAGGGTACCTAATGAAAAACTGTTTTTT. Protein product: CAWRVPNEKLFF. The chain carries TRBV30 and TRBJ1-4, with unresolved D. Germline V lookup: CDR1 GTSNPN, CDR2 SVGIG (reference sequence). Trimming cost V 3 bases and J 3 bases, with 5 bases left between them. This CDR3 is 12 amino acids long. Supplemented by reference TRBV30 and TRBJ1-4, the full variable domain reads SQTIHQWPATLVQPVGSPLSLECTVEGTSNPNLYWYRQAAGRGLQLLFYSVGIGQISSEVPQNLSASRPQDRQFILSSKKLLLSDSGFYLCAWRVPNEKLFFGSGTQLSVL.

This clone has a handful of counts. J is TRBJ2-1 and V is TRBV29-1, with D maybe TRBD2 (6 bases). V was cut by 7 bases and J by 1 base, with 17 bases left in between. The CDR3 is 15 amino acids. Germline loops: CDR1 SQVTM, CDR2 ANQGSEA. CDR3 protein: CSAEDGSGSYNEQFF. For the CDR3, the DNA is TGCAGCGCAGAGGACGGGAGTGGGTCCTACAATGAGCAGTTCTTC.

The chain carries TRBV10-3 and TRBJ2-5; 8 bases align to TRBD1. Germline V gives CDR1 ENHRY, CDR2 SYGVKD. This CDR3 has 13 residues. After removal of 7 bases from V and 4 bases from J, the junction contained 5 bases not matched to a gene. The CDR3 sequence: CAIMQGAGETQYF. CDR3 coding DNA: TGTGCCATCATGCAGGGGGCGGGAGAGACCCAGTACTTC.

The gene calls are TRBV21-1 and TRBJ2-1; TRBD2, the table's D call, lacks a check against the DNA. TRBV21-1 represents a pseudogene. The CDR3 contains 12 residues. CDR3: CASSSLVDEQFF. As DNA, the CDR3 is TGTGCCAGCAGCAGTTTAGTGGATGAGCAGTTCTTC.

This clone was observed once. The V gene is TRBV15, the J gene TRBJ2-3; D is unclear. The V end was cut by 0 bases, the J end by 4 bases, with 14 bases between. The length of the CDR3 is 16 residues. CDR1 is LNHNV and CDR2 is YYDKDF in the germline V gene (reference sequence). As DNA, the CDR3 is TGTGCCACCAGCAGAGATTGGAACTCAGGACCAGATACGCAGTATTTT. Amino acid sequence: CATSRDWNSGPDTQYF.

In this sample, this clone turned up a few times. Here the CDR3 DNA reads TGTGCCACCAGCAGTCCAGAAGGATCCGGGCAGTACTTC. Its protein product is CATSSPEGSGQYF. The chain employs TRBV15 and TRBJ2-7; D remains ambiguous. This CDR3 is built from 13 residues. Trimming took off 3 bases at V and 9 bases at J, with 15 bases between the two ends. CDR1 is LNHNV, CDR2 YYDKDF, per germline (reference sequence).

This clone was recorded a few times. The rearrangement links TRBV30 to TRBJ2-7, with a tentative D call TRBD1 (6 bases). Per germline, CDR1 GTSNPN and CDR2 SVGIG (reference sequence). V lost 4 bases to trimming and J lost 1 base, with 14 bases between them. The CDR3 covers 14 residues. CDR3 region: CAWKPGQRSYEQYF. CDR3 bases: TGTGCCTGGAAACCAGGACAGCGGTCCTACGAGCAGTACTTC. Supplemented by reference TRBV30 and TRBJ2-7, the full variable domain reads SQTIHQWPATLVQPVGSPLSLECTVEGTSNPNLYWYRQAAGRGLQLLFYSVGIGQISSEVPQNLSASRPQDRQFILSSKKLLLSDSGFYLCAWKPGQRSYEQYFGPGTRLTVT.

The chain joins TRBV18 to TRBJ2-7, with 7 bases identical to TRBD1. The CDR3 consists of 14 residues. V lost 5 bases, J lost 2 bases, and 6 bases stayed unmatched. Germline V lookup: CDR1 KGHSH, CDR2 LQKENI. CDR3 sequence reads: CASSSGTATYEQYF. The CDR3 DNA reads TGTGCCAGCTCATCTGGGACAGCTACCTACGAGCAGTACTTC. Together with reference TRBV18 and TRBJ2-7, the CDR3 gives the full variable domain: NAGVMQNPRHLVRRRGQEARLRCSPMKGHSHVYWYRQLPEEGLKFMVYLQKENIIDESGMPKERFSAEFPKEGPSILRIQQVVRGDSAAYFCASSSGTATYEQYFGPGTRLTVT.

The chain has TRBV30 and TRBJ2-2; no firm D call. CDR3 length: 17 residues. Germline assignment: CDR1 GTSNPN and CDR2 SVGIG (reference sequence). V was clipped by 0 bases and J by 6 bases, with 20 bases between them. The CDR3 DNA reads TGTGCCTGGAGTGTAATTATGACGACATTAGGGCCCGGGGAGCTGTTTTTT. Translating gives CAWSVIMTTLGPGELFF.